Below, 16 T cell receptor beta chains from the same sample are listed, as sequenced in a study of memory CD4+ T cells and cytomegalovirus serostatus. The repertoire was sequenced with immunoSEQ multiplex PCR; TCRdb's copy has only in-frame clones and lacks some. The sample has roughly 40,000 clones, 79% seen once; the top ten hold roughly 1.1%. The sort gate was single viable CD3+CD4+CD8-CD45RO+ cells for memory CD4+ T cells. The sample was memory CD4+ T cells from blood. All receptors derive from an adult in good health and CMV-seronegative.

The chain carries TRBV30 and TRBJ1-2; 7 nucleotides align to TRBD1. The CDR3 length is 12 residues. The junction had 4 bases not matched to a gene; V was cut back by 5 bases and J by 4 bases. Germline lookup yields CDR1 GTSNPN and CDR2 SVGIG (reference sequence). CDR3: CAWATGSYGYTF. For the CDR3, the DNA is TGTGCCTGGGCGACAGGGAGCTATGGCTACACCTTC.

This rearrangement joins TRBV6-1 to TRBJ2-1; D tentatively fits TRBD1 or TRBD2 (5 bases each). CDR3 length: 11 residues. The V end was cut by 7 bases, the J end by 9 bases, with 10 bases between. CDR1 and CDR2 (germline): MNHNS, SASEGT. The CDR3 region is CASTRGVEQFF. In nucleotides, the CDR3 is TGTGCCAGCACACGGGGCGTTGAGCAGTTCTTC.

The chain recombines TRBV6-1 with TRBJ2-4; 7 bases align to TRBD2. Trimming cost V 2 bases and J 6 bases; bases outside gene matches: 4. The CDR3 totals 14 residues. Per germline, CDR1 MNHNS and CDR2 SASEGT. The CDR3 loop reads CASSERASGNIQYF. Here the CDR3 DNA reads TGTGCCAGCAGTGAAAGGGCTAGCGGAAACATTCAGTACTTC.

This clone appeared a few times. This chain joins TRBV5-1 and TRBJ1-1; TRBD1 might be the D (5 bases). V lost 4 bases and J 0 bases, leaving 13 bases between the germline ends. This CDR3 comprises 15 residues. Germline loops: CDR1 SGHRS, CDR2 YFSETQ. The CDR3 region has the DNA TGCGCCAGCAGCCAGACGACAGTAATGAACACTGAAGCTTTCTTT. Translation: CASSQTTVMNTEAFF.

This chain links TRBV4-1 with TRBJ2-7, with D unresolved. This CDR3 is built from 16 residues. Germline CDR1 is MGHRA and CDR2 is YSYEKL. V lost 0 bases to trimming and J lost 2 bases, with 14 bases between them. The CDR3 region is CASSQEAPPAAYEQYF. In DNA form, the CDR3 reads TGCGCCAGCAGCCAAGAAGCTCCTCCGGCAGCCTACGAGCAGTACTTC.

This sequence joins TRBV19 and TRBJ2-5; D is perhaps TRBD1 or TRBD2 (5 bases each). The V and J ends lost 8 bases and 4 bases respectively, with 5 bases between them. Germline CDR1 is LNHDA and CDR2 is SQIVND (reference sequence). The CDR3 runs 10 residues. CDR3 sequence reads: CASGGETQYF. CDR3 bases: TGTGCCAGTGGGGGAGAGACCCAGTACTTC. Together with reference TRBV19 and TRBJ2-5, the CDR3 gives the full variable domain: DGGITQSPKYLFRKEGQNVTLSCEQNLNHDAMYWYRQDPGQGLRLIYYSQIVNDFQKGDIAEGYSVSREKKESFPLTVTSAQKNPTAFYLCASGGETQYFGPGTRLLVL.

This chain joins TRBV18 and TRBJ2-2; D is unresolved. The ends were cut back, 3 bases at V and 3 bases at J, with 8 bases in the middle. Germline lookup yields CDR1 KGHSH and CDR2 LQKENI. The CDR3 is made up of 14 amino acids. DNA of the CDR3: TGTGCCAGCTCACCCGATTGGGACACCGGGGAGCTGTTTTTT. Protein product: CASSPDWDTGELFF.

The chain has TRBV5-4 and TRBJ2-5; 11 positions agree with TRBD1. CDR3 length: 14 residues. With V trimmed by 9 bases and J by 4 bases, 8 bases remained unmatched. Germline CDR1 SGHNT, CDR2 YYREEE (reference sequence). CDR3 residues: CATLDRGRVETQYF. DNA of the CDR3: TGTGCCACCTTGGACAGGGGGCGCGTAGAGACCCAGTACTTC.

The chain uses TRBV30 and TRBJ1-3; D unclear. The CDR3 length is 17 residues. V was trimmed by 0 bases and J by 3 bases, leaving 18 bases between them. CDR1 is GTSNPN, CDR2 SVGIG, per germline (reference sequence). DNA of the CDR3: TGTGCCTGGAGTGTATTAGGCAGGCATAGTGGTGGAAACACCATATATTTT. It is translated as CAWSVLGRHSGGNTIYF.

This clone was found a few times. The junction departs from germline at one end; a sequencing error may be responsible. Here the CDR3 reads CAWSVWGQAGTEAFF. CDR3 in DNA: TGTGCATGGAGTGTATGGGGACAGGCAGGAACTGAAGCTTTCTTT. This chain links TRBV30 with TRBJ1-1, with 8 bases matching TRBD1. This CDR3 spans 15 amino acids. Germline values: CDR1 GTSNPN, CDR2 SVGIG (reference sequence). The variable domain in full, completed from reference TRBV30 and TRBJ1-1, reads SQTIHQWPATLVQPVGSPLSLECTVEGTSNPNLYWYRQAAGRGLQLLFYSVGIGQISSEVPQNLSASRPQDRQFILSSKKLLLSDSGFYLCAWSVWGQAGTEAFFGQGTRLTVV.

This chain uses TRBV27 with TRBJ2-2; 10 nucleotides match TRBD2. The length of the CDR3 is 17 residues. The trim removed 5 bases at V and 7 bases at J, leaving 13 bases unmatched. Looked up from germline, CDR1 is MNHEY and CDR2 is SMNVEV (reference sequence). The CDR3, as DNA: TGTGCCAGCAGTCCAGAAGCGGGAGGGCCTATGGGCGGGGAGCTGTTTTTT. This translates into CASSPEAGGPMGGELFF.

This clone was detected only once. This chain uses TRBV6-6 with TRBJ2-7, with D possibly being TRBD1 (6 bases). In germline, CDR1 is MNHNY, CDR2 SVGAGI (reference sequence). V lost 6 bases to trimming and J lost 1 base, with 10 bases between them. The CDR3 consists of 13 residues. This CDR3 is CASRDSRSYEQYF. In DNA form, the CDR3 reads TGTGCCAGCAGGGACAGCCGTTCCTACGAGCAGTACTTC.

The gene calls are TRBV5-4 and TRBJ1-5, with D perhaps TRBD1 (5 bases). The germline V gene has CDR1 SGHNT and CDR2 YYREEE (reference sequence). CDR3 length: 15 residues. Trimming left V 5 bases short and J 5 bases short, with 17 bases between. Here the CDR3 reads CASSSTPSGDQPQHF. CDR3 nucleotides: TGTGCCAGCAGTTCGACACCATCGGGGGATCAGCCCCAGCATTTT.

The count of this clone is one. This chain uses TRBV5-1 with TRBJ2-2; D is unclear. There are 14 residues in the CDR3. The germline gives CDR1 SGHRS, CDR2 YFSETQ. V lost 2 bases and J lost 0, with 5 bases in between. CDR3 residues: CASSFQANTGELFF. The CDR3 coding sequence is TGCGCCAGCAGCTTCCAGGCGAACACCGGGGAGCTGTTTTTT.

The chain is built from TRBV5-1 and TRBJ1-2; D remains ambiguous. The CDR3 spans 13 residues. Germline-derived CDR1 and CDR2 are SGHRS and YFSETQ. V was trimmed by 5 bases and J by 0 bases, leaving 8 bases between them. The CDR3 DNA follows: TGCGCCAGCAGTTTTTCCACTAACTATGGCTACACCTTC. This encodes CASSFSTNYGYTF. The variable domain in full, with the rest retrieved from reference TRBV5-1 and TRBJ1-2, is KAGVTQTPRYLIKTRGQQVTLSCSPISGHRSVSWYQQTPGQGLQFLFEYFSETQRNKGNFPGRFSGRQFSNSRSEMNVSTLELGDSALYLCASSFSTNYGYTFGSGTRLTVV.

The gene calls are TRBV19 and TRBJ2-5; 7 nucleotides line up with TRBD1. Per the germline V gene, CDR1 is LNHDA and CDR2 is SQIVND (reference sequence). This CDR3 is 14 amino acids long. V shed 8 bases and J 1 base; nucleotides not matched to a gene: 7. CDR3 nucleotide sequence: TGTGCCAGTGGGGAACAGGGGCTCCAAGAGACCCAGTACTTC. Amino acids: CASGEQGLQETQYF.